This is a list of T cell receptor beta chains from one sample in a study of PD-1 blockade in classical Hodgkin lymphoma. Repertoires were generated with immunoSEQ multiplex PCR, while TCRdb's copy carries only in-frame clones and drops some. The table lists more than 90,000 clones, roughly 78% of them singletons, with about 9% in the top ten. The material was peripheral blood mononuclear cells (PBMCs), obtained before the fourth cycle of nivolumab. Every receptor here comes from a human donor with classical Hodgkin lymphoma. The CDR3 runs from the conserved cysteine through the conserved F or W. A D gene is named only where the DNA matches it firmly. Size tells how often a clone was seen (once, few, many) or the class of an expanded clone, and some rows leave it out.

J,size,D,V,CDR3,DNA
TRBJ2-2,-,TRBD2,TRBV5-6,CASSFQAGVTGELFF,TGTGCCAGCAGCTTTCAAGCGGGAGTCACCGGGGAGCTGTTTTTT
TRBJ2-3,-,TRBD2,TRBV12-5,CASGYGTSGRLSTDTQYF,TGTGCTAGTGGTTACGGGACTAGCGGGAGATTAAGCACAGATACGCAGTATTTT
TRBJ2-7,-,TRBD1,TRBV6-5,CASSYFDRGSEQYF,TGTGCCAGCAGTTATTTCGACAGGGGTAGCGAGCAGTACTTC
TRBJ2-7,-,-,TRBV7-2,CASSSPAELVGEQYF,TGTGCCAGCAGTTCCCCGGCGGAGCTGGTGGGCGAGCAGTACTTC
TRBJ2-3,-,-,TRBV10-3,CAISEFGGRLSTDTQYF,TGTGCCATCAGTGAGTTTGGGGGGCGGCTAAGCACAGATACGCAGTATTTT
TRBJ2-3,-,TRBD2,TRBV10-3,CAISGSGGTTSTDTQYF,TGTGCCATCAGTGGTAGCGGGGGTACAACCAGCACAGATACGCAGTATTTT
TRBJ1-6,-,-,TRBV6-6,CASSTRRGALFSPLHF,TGTGCCAGCAGTACCCGGAGAGGGGCCCTATTTTCACCCCTCCACTTT
TRBJ2-1,-,-,TRBV6-5,CASRPGMGYNEQFF,TGTGCCAGCCGCCCTGGGATGGGCTACAATGAGCAGTTCTTC
TRBJ1-2,few,TRBD1,TRBV6-5,CASSSGQGLAGYTF,TGTGCCAGCAGCTCGGGACAGGGCCTTGCTGGCTACACCTTC
TRBJ1-1,-,-,TRBV21-1,CASSNRPNTEAFF,TGTGCCAGCAGCAACCGACCGAACACTGAAGCTTTCTTT
TRBJ2-1,-,TRBD2,TRBV10-3,CAITGTSSNEQFF,TGTGCCATCACCGGGACTAGCAGCAATGAGCAGTTCTTC
TRBJ2-7,once,-,TRBV5-1,CASSPGTSIYEQYF,TGCGCCAGCAGCCCGGGGACATCTATCTACGAGCAGTACTTC
TRBJ2-1,-,-,TRBV6-5,CASSPQPVYNEQFF,TGTGCCAGCAGTCCCCAACCGGTTTACAATGAGCAGTTCTTC
TRBJ1-6,-,-,TRBV6-6,CASSYTGNNSPLHF,TGTGCCAGCAGTTATACAGGGAACAATTCACCCCTCCACTTT
TRBJ2-2,-,-,TRBV5-6,CASSLVVWNTGELFF,TGTGCCAGCAGCTTGGTAGTCTGGAACACCGGGGAGCTGTTTTTT
TRBJ1-2,few,TRBD1,TRBV28,CASKGTGVRGYTF,TGTGCCAGCAAAGGGACAGGGGTTCGGGGCTACACCTTC
TRBJ1-2,-,-,TRBV15,CATSRGEGVSSNYGYTF,TGTGCCACCAGCAGAGGTGAAGGGGTTTCGTCTAACTATGGCTACACCTTC
TRBJ1-1,-,-,TRBV27,CASGQGRENTEAFF,TGTGCCAGCGGCCAGGGCCGGGAGAACACTGAAGCTTTCTTT
TRBJ2-3,-,-,TRBV28,CASSFLWNTDTQYF,TGTGCCAGCAGTTTCCTCTGGAACACAGATACGCAGTATTTT
TRBJ2-1,-,-,TRBV2,CASSGTARSEQFF,TGTGCCAGCAGTGGCACCGCCCGCAGTGAGCAGTTCTTC
TRBJ2-5,-,-,TRBV2,CASSEGGVPEETQYF,TGTGCCAGCAGTGAAGGAGGGGTCCCAGAAGAGACCCAGTACTTC
TRBJ2-1,-,-,TRBV6-5,CASSPMREPVGEQFF,TGTGCCAGCAGTCCCATGAGGGAGCCTGTAGGTGAGCAGTTCTTC
TRBJ1-5,-,-,TRBV9,CASSVGGGAANQPQHF,TGTGCCAGCAGCGTAGGGGGAGGCGCAGCCAATCAGCCCCAGCATTTT
TRBJ1-4,few,TRBD1,TRBV6-5,CASSYSTGGRFEKLFF,TGTGCCAGCAGTTACTCGACAGGGGGCCGCTTTGAAAAACTGTTTTTT
TRBJ2-1,-,-,TRBV20-1,CSARRYNEQFF,TGCAGTGCTAGGAGGTACAATGAGCAGTTCTTC
TRBJ1-2,-,-,TRBV6-5,CASSYLTGDGGYTF,TGTGCCAGCAGTTACTTGACGGGGGATGGTGGCTACACCTTC
TRBJ2-2,once,TRBD2,TRBV28,CASQPGLAGSGELFF,TGTGCCAGCCAGCCGGGACTAGCGGGAAGCGGGGAGCTGTTTTTT
TRBJ2-1,once,-,TRBV29-1,CSDRASAYNEQFF,TGCAGCGACAGGGCCTCAGCCTACAATGAGCAGTTCTTC
TRBJ1-2,-,-,TRBV28,CASRRQVRGYTF,TGTGCCAGCAGGAGACAGGTGCGGGGCTACACCTTC
TRBJ1-2,once,-,TRBV19,CASSWTGNYGYTF,TGTGCCAGTAGTTGGACGGGGAACTATGGCTACACCTTC
TRBJ2-5,-,TRBD2,TRBV27,CASSPSMTSGQETQYF,TGTGCCAGCAGTCCGTCGATGACTAGCGGACAAGAGACCCAGTACTTC
TRBJ1-2,-,TRBD1,TRBV4-1,CASSHVKGAGGDGYTF,TGCGCCAGCAGCCACGTTAAGGGGGCTGGAGGCGATGGCTACACCTTC
TRBJ2-1,few,TRBD2,TRBV6-5,CASRRTSGSYNEQFF,TGTGCCAGCAGACGGACTAGCGGGTCCTACAATGAGCAGTTCTTC
TRBJ2-1,-,-,TRBV7-9,CASSSSGTVEQFF,TGTGCCAGCAGCTCGTCCGGGACGGTCGAGCAGTTCTTC
TRBJ1-1,-,-,TRBV7-9,CASSFETGAFF,TGTGCCAGCAGCTTCGAAACCGGCGCTTTCTTT
TRBJ2-3,-,-,TRBV9,CASSVEGGDTQYF,TGTGCCAGCAGCGTAGAGGGTGGAGATACGCAGTATTTT
TRBJ2-5,-,-,TRBV9,CASSVRSRGEETQYF,TGTGCCAGCAGCGTAAGGTCGAGGGGGGAAGAGACCCAGTACTTC
TRBJ1-2,-,-,TRBV7-2,CASSSAWTADYGYTF,TGTGCCAGCAGCTCCGCTTGGACCGCGGACTATGGCTACACCTTC
TRBJ2-4,-,TRBD1,TRBV5-4,CASSSRDRANIQYF,TGTGCCAGCAGCTCCCGGGACAGGGCAAACATTCAGTACTTC
TRBJ1-2,-,-,TRBV27,CASSSGIAYGYTF,TGTGCCAGCAGTTCCGGAATAGCTTATGGCTACACCTTC
TRBJ2-1,-,-,TRBV28,CASSYRPFPPFIKEQFF,TGTGCCAGCAGCTATCGACCCTTTCCCCCGTTCATAAAGGAGCAGTTCTTC
TRBJ2-7,-,-,TRBV19,CASSLGQGYEQYF,TGTGCCAGTAGTCTGGGACAAGGCTACGAGCAGTACTTC
TRBJ2-5,-,TRBD1,TRBV9,CASSYGTDQETQYF,TGTGCCAGCAGCTATGGGACAGACCAAGAGACCCAGTACTTC
TRBJ2-3,-,TRBD1,TRBV5-4,CASSYGQGAIDTQYF,TGTGCCAGCAGCTACGGACAGGGGGCCATAGATACGCAGTATTTT
TRBJ2-5,once,TRBD1,TRBV10-3,CATLDRRQETQYF,TGTGCCACGCTGGACAGGAGGCAAGAGACCCAGTACTTC
TRBJ2-3,-,-,TRBV10-3,CAISEAAGAIRATDTQYF,TGTGCCATCAGTGAGGCAGCCGGGGCCATAAGGGCCACAGATACGCAGTATTTT
TRBJ2-5,-,-,TRBV18,CASSLRSTGGGKTQYF,TGTGCCAGCTCACTCCGGTCGACAGGCGGGGGAAAGACCCAGTACTTC
TRBJ2-1,-,TRBD2,TRBV7-2,CASNPVVSGSGEQFF,TGTGCCAGCAACCCCGTGGTCAGCGGGAGCGGTGAGCAGTTCTTC
TRBJ2-7,once,-,TRBV6-6,CASSYGEGYEQYF,TGTGCCAGCAGTTACGGGGAAGGCTACGAGCAGTACTTC
TRBJ2-5,-,TRBD2,TRBV7-9,CASSFLTSGESETQYF,TGTGCCAGCAGCTTCCTGACTAGCGGGGAAAGTGAGACCCAGTACTTC
TRBJ1-1,once,-,TRBV6-5,CASSRGPVEAFF,TGTGCCAGCAGCCGGGGCCCCGTTGAAGCTTTCTTT
TRBJ1-6,-,TRBD1,TRBV10-3,CAISEGGTGALSFHF,TGTGCCATCAGTGAAGGGGGGACAGGGGCTTTAAGTTTCCACTTT
TRBJ2-1,-,-,TRBV13,CASSRDWSSYNEQFF,TGTGCCAGCAGCCGCGACTGGAGCTCCTACAATGAGCAGTTCTTC
TRBJ2-7,-,-,TRBV18,CASSPRARDYEQYF,TGTGCCAGCTCACCACGGGCCAGGGACTACGAGCAGTACTTC
TRBJ2-3,-,TRBD2,TRBV11-2,CASSLSGRADTQYF,TGTGCCAGCAGCCTTAGCGGGAGGGCAGATACGCAGTATTTT
TRBJ1-6,-,TRBD1,TRBV27,CASSLGSGTVHPSYNSPLHF,TGTGCCAGCAGTTTAGGTAGCGGGACAGTCCACCCCTCCTATAATTCACCCCTCCACTTT
TRBJ1-1,-,-,TRBV2,CASSGSGRGGTEAFF,TGTGCCAGCAGTGGGTCAGGGAGAGGAGGCACTGAAGCTTTCTTT
TRBJ2-7,once,-,TRBV15,CATSREDSVVYEQYF,TGTGCCACCAGCAGAGAGGACAGCGTCGTCTACGAGCAGTACTTC
TRBJ2-3,few,TRBD2,TRBV7-9,CASSSAQRGAPYF,TGTGCCAGCAGCTCAGCCCAGCGGGGGGCTCCGTATTTT